This TCR beta chain was obtained from a study of Graves' ophthalmopathy and Graves' hyperthyroidism. Background on the study: If no ophthalmopathy appeared within 18 months of follow-up, hyperthyroidism was termed stable.

Study results and caveats: Most thyroid-expanded clonotypes exceeding 0.001 frequency were also found in blood. The model predicted ophthalmopathy progression with roughly 70% sensitivity and around 72% specificity.

Comment on this clonotype: No antigen is known for it.

The study amplified TCR beta CDR3 regions using RNA transcripts. HTBI-primed RT-PCR formed the first round, and a multiplex PCR formed the second. TCRdb recomputed calls from the multiplex PCR reads with MiXCR, one row per CDR3 protein. The table shows about 550,000 distinct CDR3 sequences, with under 45% occurring only once. Reliance was placed on clinical symptoms, serum thyroxine, TRAb, thyroid ultrasound and orbital computed tomography for diagnosis. Germline values: CDR1 SGHTA, CDR2 FQGNSA. V shed 6 bases and J 5 bases; nucleotides not matched to a gene: 7. This CDR3 contains 15 residues. Sequencing was performed on peripheral blood or thyroid tissue (not recorded which). The receptor comes from an adult man with Graves' hyperthyroidism. This chain connects TRBV7-2 to TRBJ2-1, with TRBD2 matching over 10 bases. CDR3 sequence (DNA): TGTGCCAGCAGGACAGCGGGAGGGCCGGACAATGAGCAGTTCTTC. Translated: CASRTAGGPDNEQFF. Full variable domain (remainder filled in from reference TRBV7-2 and TRBJ2-1): GAGVSQSPSNKVTEKGKDVELRCDPISGHTALYWYRQSLGQGLEFLIYFQGNSAPDKSGLPSDRFSAERTGGSVSTLTIQRTQQEDSAVYLCASRTAGGPDNEQFFGPGTRLTVL.